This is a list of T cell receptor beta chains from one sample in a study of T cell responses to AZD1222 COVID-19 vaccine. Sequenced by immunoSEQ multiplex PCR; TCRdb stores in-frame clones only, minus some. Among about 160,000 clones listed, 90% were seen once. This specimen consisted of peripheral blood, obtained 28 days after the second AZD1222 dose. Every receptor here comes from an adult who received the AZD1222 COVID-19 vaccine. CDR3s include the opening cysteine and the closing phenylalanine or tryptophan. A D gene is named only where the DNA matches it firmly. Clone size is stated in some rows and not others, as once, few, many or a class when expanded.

TGTGCCAGCAGTTTAGTCCAGTCCGGGGGAAACACCATATATTTT	CASSLVQSGGNTIYF	TRBV28	TRBJ1-3	NA	NA
TGTGCCAGTAGTGCCCAGGGGGTGAACACTGAAGCTTTCTTT	CASSAQGVNTEAFF	TRBV19	TRBJ1-1	TRBD1	NA
TGTGCCTGGAGCCCCGGGGGTGGGATTCAGTACTTC	CAWSPGGGIQYF	TRBV30	TRBJ2-4	NA	once
TGTGCCAGCAGCTTAGGCCAGGGGTCTGGAAACACCATATATTTT	CASSLGQGSGNTIYF	TRBV7-9	TRBJ1-3	NA	NA
TGTGCCAGCAGCCAAGATCAGGTAGCGGGAACAGATACGCAGTATTTT	CASSQDQVAGTDTQYF	TRBV4-2	TRBJ2-3	TRBD2	NA
TGTGCCAGCAGCTTAGTGCGAGGGGGCGTCTATGGCTACACCTTC	CASSLVRGGVYGYTF	TRBV7-2	TRBJ1-2	TRBD1	once
TGCGCCAGCAGAGCCGGGGTTGGCGGGATCCGCATAGAGACCCAGTACTTC	CASRAGVGGIRIETQYF	TRBV10-2	TRBJ2-5	NA	NA
TGTGCCAGCAGCGCTGGGTCTGCTGGAAACACCATATATTTT	CASSAGSAGNTIYF	TRBV2	TRBJ1-3	NA	NA
TGCGCCAGCAGCCCAGACCGACGAGACTATGGCTACACCTTC	CASSPDRRDYGYTF	TRBV4-1	TRBJ1-2	NA	NA
TGTGCCAGCAGTTCCCGGACTAGAAGCTACGAGCAGTACTTC	CASSSRTRSYEQYF	TRBV27	TRBJ2-7	TRBD2	NA
TGTGCCATCAGTGAGGATCTTTTCGGCGAGCAGTACTTC	CAISEDLFGEQYF	TRBV10-3	TRBJ2-7	NA	NA
TGTGCCAGCAGCTTAGGAAGGGGTGAAAATGAAAAACTGTTTTTT	CASSLGRGENEKLFF	TRBV7-8	TRBJ1-4	NA	NA
TGTGCCAGCAGTACTCGACAGGGAGGATGGGAGGGTGAGCAGTTCTTC	CASSTRQGGWEGEQFF	TRBV2	TRBJ2-1	NA	NA
TGTGCCAGCAGGCCCATAGGGTTTGGGGGCTACACCTTC	CASRPIGFGGYTF	TRBV28	TRBJ1-2	NA	NA
TGTGCCAGCAGTCACCCCCCCGGCCAACGCTCTGGCGATGAGCAGTTCTTC	CASSHPPGQRSGDEQFF	TRBV7-2	TRBJ2-1	NA	once
TGTGCCAGCAGCCGGGACGGTGGCTACACCTTC	CASSRDGGYTF	TRBV11-2	TRBJ1-2	NA	NA
TGTGCCAGTTCCGGGTTGGGTGAAGCTTTCTTT	CASSGLGEAFF	TRBV19	TRBJ1-1	NA	NA
TGTGCCAGCAGTGCCGACCGAAACTCTGGAAACACCATATATTTT	CASSADRNSGNTIYF	TRBV2	TRBJ1-3	NA	NA
TGTGCCAGCAGCTTGGATGGTGCAACTAATGAAAAACTGTTTTTT	CASSLDGATNEKLFF	TRBV5-4	TRBJ1-4	NA	NA
TGTGCCAGCAGCCAAACACCGAACACTGAAGCTTTCTTT	CASSQTPNTEAFF	TRBV12-3/TRBV12-4	TRBJ1-1	NA	NA
TGTGCCAGTAGTATTGACCTGAGGGGCACCATATATTTT	CASSIDLRGTIYF	TRBV19	TRBJ1-3	NA	NA
TGTGCCAGCAGTTCGGACAGGGGAGGCACTGAAGCTTTCTTT	CASSSDRGGTEAFF	TRBV27	TRBJ1-1	TRBD1	NA
TGTGCCAGCAGCTTAGGACCAACTAATGAAAAACTGTTTTTT	CASSLGPTNEKLFF	TRBV7-6	TRBJ1-4	NA	NA
TGTGCCAGCAGCTTAGGAAGAGCGGGGGAATCCTACGAGCAGTACTTC	CASSLGRAGESYEQYF	TRBV13	TRBJ2-7	TRBD2	NA
TGTGCCTGGAGTGTAGGGGTGAATCAGCCCCAGCATTTT	CAWSVGVNQPQHF	TRBV30	TRBJ1-5	NA	NA
TGTGCCTGGAGGCCCACAGGGTGGGGTAAAGGCTACACCTTC	CAWRPTGWGKGYTF	TRBV30	TRBJ1-2	NA	NA
TGTGCCAGCAGCCAAGAACCCGGGACTAGCGGGAGAGGCGAGCAGTACTTC	CASSQEPGTSGRGEQYF	TRBV3-1/TRBV3-2	TRBJ2-7	TRBD2	once
TGTGCCAGCAGCTTTAAAAGGGGGAACACTGAAGCTTTCTTT	CASSFKRGNTEAFF	TRBV7-2	TRBJ1-1	NA	NA
TGTGCCAGCAGGGAAGTGACAGGGGGCTTCGGGGAGCTGTTTTTT	CASREVTGGFGELFF	TRBV2	TRBJ2-2	TRBD1	NA
TGCAGTGCTAGTATACCGGGCGGAAACACCATATATTTT	CSASIPGGNTIYF	TRBV20-1	TRBJ1-3	NA	NA
TGTGCCAGCAGCCAGAGCGGAGATACGCAGTATTTT	CASSQSGDTQYF	TRBV28	TRBJ2-3	NA	NA
TGTGCCTGGAGTAGGGGGACGGATACAATGATGGGGCAGTTCTTC	CAWSRGTDTMMGQFF	TRBV30	TRBJ2-1	NA	NA
TGTGCCAGCAGCTTGGCAGCGGGAGGTGGCTACACCTTC	CASSLAAGGGYTF	TRBV5-6	TRBJ1-2	NA	NA
TGTGCCAGCAGCTTTTTTGGCAGACCTTACGAGCAGTACTTC	CASSFFGRPYEQYF	TRBV7-9	TRBJ2-7	NA	NA
TGTGCCAGCAGCTTAGATTCCGGGAGCACCGGGGAGCTGTTTTTT	CASSLDSGSTGELFF	TRBV11-2	TRBJ2-2	NA	NA
TGCGCCAGCAGCTTAAACAGGGGGCGCGGAACTGAAGCTTTCTTT	CASSLNRGRGTEAFF	TRBV5-1	TRBJ1-1	TRBD1	NA
TGTGCCAGCAGCCGCAACAGGGATCAGCCCCAGCATTTT	CASSRNRDQPQHF	TRBV12-3/TRBV12-4	TRBJ1-5	NA	NA
TGTGCCAGCAGTTTATCAGGGGCGAGTGGCTACACCTTC	CASSLSGASGYTF	TRBV28	TRBJ1-2	NA	NA
TGCAGCGTCGAGGACAGGGGCGCGGACCCCTACGAGCAGTACTTC	CSVEDRGADPYEQYF	TRBV29-1	TRBJ2-7	TRBD1	NA
TGTGCCAGCAGAGCAGGGGACAGGGCCGTCTCACCCCTCCACTTT	CASRAGDRAVSPLHF	TRBV7-9	TRBJ1-6	TRBD1	NA
TGTGCCAGCAGTCCCCGGGACAGGGCGTCCGGGGAGCTGTTTTTT	CASSPRDRASGELFF	TRBV27	TRBJ2-2	TRBD1	NA
TGTGCCAGCAGCCAAGATCTCGGAGCCGAGCAGTACTTC	CASSQDLGAEQYF	TRBV14	TRBJ2-7	NA	NA
TGTGCCTGGAGTAGGTGGCATAGCAATCAGCCCCAGCATTTT	CAWSRWHSNQPQHF	TRBV30	TRBJ1-5	NA	NA
TGTGCCAGTCGCACCGCGGGTCAGGACAATGAGCAGTTCTTC	CASRTAGQDNEQFF	TRBV19	TRBJ2-1	NA	NA
TGTGCCAGCAGCTTAGAACCACTCAGCAAAGGTTTCTTT	CASSLEPLSKGFF	TRBV11-2	TRBJ1-1	NA	NA
TGCGCCAGCAGCCAAGCCTCACAGAATGAGCAGTTCTTC	CASSQASQNEQFF	TRBV4-1	TRBJ2-1	NA	NA
TGTGCCAGCAGTCCAAGGACATCCTACGAGCAGTACTTC	CASSPRTSYEQYF	TRBV7-6	TRBJ2-7	NA	NA